The T cell receptor (beta chain) described here comes from a study of blood T cell repertoires in COVID-19. Background on the study: Some COVID-19 samples were acute and others convalescent; all came from the United States, Italy and Spain. PBMCs, B-cell-depleted T cells, or T cells provided the cDNA or gDNA that made up the material.

Per the authors' pipeline: How many nucleated cells were present was estimated from reference gene primer amplification. TCRdb keeps only in-frame clones here, not all; method: immunoSEQ multiplex PCR. V and J calls and clone size are as listed in that table; D and trimming were resolved from the DNA. The profile shows around 170,000 clones, under 80% of them singletons. V trimming: 4 bases; J trimming: 0 bases; junction bases outside the gene matches: 10. The CDR3 totals 17 residues. Germline assignment: CDR1 WNHNN and CDR2 SYGVQD (reference sequence). The source is an elderly woman with acute or convalescent COVID-19. The sequenced material came from peripheral blood. The chain uses TRBV10-1 and TRBJ2-3; 7 nucleotides line up with TRBD2. CDR3 in amino acids: CASSGQTSGMSTDTQYF. In nucleotides, the CDR3 is TGCGCCAGCAGTGGCCAAACCAGCGGGATGAGCACAGATACGCAGTATTTT.